The 10 T cell receptor beta chains given below trace back to one sample, sequenced in a study of response to subunit inactivated influenza vaccine. Each CDR3 protein is one row after TCRdb ran MiXCR on the RT-PCR reads. The sample yields more than 700,000 distinct CDR3 sequences, around 20% seen once. This specimen consisted of PBMCs from blood, obtained approximately 5 days after vaccination. These receptors originate from a man in his forties or fifties who received an inactivated influenza vaccine.

The table lists this clonotype with a count of one. The chain employs TRBV20-1 and TRBJ2-5; D gene unclear. From germline, CDR1 is DFQATT and CDR2 SNEGSKA (reference sequence). V was trimmed by 1 base and J by 5 bases, leaving 14 bases between them. The CDR3 sequence is 14 residues long. This CDR3 is CSARVLRRVETQYF. The CDR3 DNA reads as TGCAGTGCTAGAGTCCTCCGGCGCGTTGAGACCCAGTACTTC.

This clonotype was detected a few times. The chain combines TRBV7-2 with TRBJ2-2, with TRBD2 matching over 7 bases. Unmatched junction bases numbered 5, after V lost 2 bases and J lost 2 bases. The CDR3 has 16 amino acids. In germline, CDR1 is SGHTA, CDR2 FQGNSA. This CDR3 reads CASSLLAVTNTGELFF. As DNA, the CDR3 is TGTGCCAGCAGCTTACTAGCGGTTACCAACACCGGGGAGCTGTTTTTT.

This CDR3 reads CASSSGQGAGTNEQYF. CDR3 nucleotide sequence: TGCGCCAGCAGCAGTGGACAGGGAGCGGGAACGAATGAGCAGTACTTC. This chain connects TRBV5-1 to TRBJ2-1, with D possibly matching TRBD1 (8 bases). The J call may be faulty, since TRBJ2-7 better matches the DNA end. Germline loops: CDR1 SGHRS, CDR2 YFSETQ. The CDR3 runs to 16 residues.

This sequence joins TRBV28 and TRBJ2-7; 8 bases match TRBD2. Germline V lookup: CDR1 MDHEN, CDR2 SYDVKM. The CDR3 extends over 19 amino acids. V shed 2 bases, J shed 2 bases, and the junction held 17 bases outside the gene matches. Here the CDR3 DNA reads TGTGCCAGCAGTTTAGACGTTTTTGGAGCGGGAGTGATTCCCTACGAGCAGTACTTC. Protein: CASSLDVFGAGVIPYEQYF.

This clonotype was picked up many times. J is TRBJ2-1 and V is TRBV7-2; TRBD2 aligns across 7 bases. This CDR3 has 15 amino acids. Trimming took 1 base from V and 2 from J; bases not matched to a gene: 2. CDR1 and CDR2 from the germline V gene are SGHTA and FQGNSA. CDR3 amino acids: CASSLVAGAYNEQFF. For the CDR3, the DNA is TGTGCCAGCAGCTTAGTAGCGGGTGCCTACAATGAGCAGTTCTTC.

The chain uses TRBV5-1 and TRBJ2-3; D is uncertain. CDR3 length: 13 amino acids. The germline gives CDR1 SGHRS, CDR2 YFSETQ. V was trimmed by 7 bases and J by 0 bases, leaving 9 bases between them. As DNA, the CDR3 is TGCGCCAGCTGGTCGGGTAGCACAGATACGCAGTATTTT. This translates into CASWSGSTDTQYF.

The chain combines TRBV4-2 with TRBJ2-3; TRBD2 aligns across 14 bases. The CDR3 runs 17 residues. Germline V gene sequence: CDR1 LGHNA, CDR2 YNFKEQ. The V segment lost 4 bases and the J segment 2 bases; nucleotides outside the gene matches: 5. In DNA form, the CDR3 reads TGTGCCAGCAGCCCCCAGGGACTAGCGGGGGACACAGATACGCAGTATTTT. Protein sequence: CASSPQGLAGDTDTQYF.

There are a few counts of this clonotype. This sequence joins TRBV7-3 and TRBJ2-5; D may be TRBD1 or TRBD2 (6 bases each). V was clipped by 4 bases and J by 1 base, with 13 bases between them. Germline V gives CDR1 SGHTA, CDR2 FQGTGA. The CDR3 is made up of 15 amino acids. The CDR3 is CASSSLGGPQETQYF. CDR3 nucleotides: TGTGCCAGCAGCTCCCTTGGGGGGCCCCAAGAGACCCAGTACTTC.

The rearrangement links TRBV10-3 to TRBJ2-5; D might be TRBD1 (6 bases). Germline V gene data show CDR1 as ENHRY and CDR2 as SYGVKD. V was pared by 5 bases and J by 1 base, with 20 bases between. The CDR3 is 17 residues long. The DNA for the CDR3 is TGTGCCATCAGTAGCACCAGGGGCGCTGCCGTCCAAGAGACCCAGTACTTC. This translates into CAISSTRGAAVQETQYF.

The rearrangement joins TRBV29-1 to TRBJ1-1, with D possibly TRBD1 on 5 matching bases. CDR1 is SQVTM and CDR2 is ANQGSEA in the germline V gene. V dropped 0 bases and J dropped 8 bases, with 16 bases sitting between them. The CDR3 extends over 14 amino acids. Written as DNA, the CDR3 is TGCAGCGTTGAAGATCAGACAGCCGGCGGGGAAGCTTTCTTT. Translation: CSVEDQTAGGEAFF.